This is a list of T cell receptor beta chains from one sample in a study of T cells in localized non-small cell lung cancer. The repertoire was sequenced with immunoSEQ multiplex PCR; TCRdb's copy has only in-frame clones and lacks some. The repertoire holds roughly 20,000 clones, with roughly nine tenths as singletons. Sequenced here: peripheral blood, sampled before any cancer treatment. The source is a woman aged 40-69 years with stage I lung adenocarcinoma. The CDR3 runs from the conserved cysteine through the conserved F or W. The D gene is left open where the match is weak. Size is stated for part of the rows, as once, few or many counts, or as a class when the clone is expanded.

V: TRBV5-1
size: NA
J: TRBJ2-5
D: TRBD2
DNA: TGCGCCAGCAGCTTGGAACCGCGGGAGCGGAAAGAGACCCAGTACTTC
CDR3: CASSLEPRERKETQYF

V: TRBV5-5
size: NA
J: TRBJ2-7
D: TRBD1
DNA: TGTGCCAGCAGCCTTCAGGGGGTCGGCGTCTACGAGCAGTACTTC
CDR3: CASSLQGVGVYEQYF

V: TRBV7-2
size: NA
J: TRBJ2-1
D: NA
DNA: TGTGCCAGCAGCTTGGTACGGGGCCCAAACAATGAGCAGTTCTTC
CDR3: CASSLVRGPNNEQFF

V: TRBV5-1
size: once
J: TRBJ2-5
D: TRBD2
DNA: TGCGCCAGCACCCCCGGAGGCGCGGGAGGGGAGACCCAGTACTTC
CDR3: CASTPGGAGGETQYF

V: TRBV13
size: NA
J: TRBJ2-3
D: TRBD2
DNA: TGTGCCAGCAGCCGGGCGGGACTAGCGGGGGAACAGTGGCAGTATTTT
CDR3: CASSRAGLAGEQWQYF

V: TRBV11-1
size: NA
J: TRBJ1-1
D: TRBD1
DNA: TGTGCCAGCAGCCTGACAGGGGGCCGGGCCCCTGAGGCTTTCTTT
CDR3: CASSLTGGRAPEAFF

V: TRBV5-6
size: NA
J: TRBJ2-1
D: TRBD1
DNA: TGTGCCAGCCGCCGATGGGGGACAGGGAACAATGAGCAGTTCTTC
CDR3: CASRRWGTGNNEQFF

V: TRBV5-1
size: once
J: TRBJ1-1
D: NA
DNA: TGCGCCAGCAGCTTGGTTAGTATGAACACTGAAGCTTTCTTT
CDR3: CASSLVSMNTEAFF

V: TRBV5-1
size: NA
J: TRBJ1-1
D: NA
DNA: TGCGCCAGCAGTTTTGGTAGGGGGAGCACTGAAGCTTTCTTT
CDR3: CASSFGRGSTEAFF

V: TRBV30
size: NA
J: TRBJ2-3
D: TRBD2
DNA: TGTGCCTGGAGACTAGCGGGGGACACAGATACGCAGTATTTT
CDR3: CAWRLAGDTDTQYF

V: TRBV28
size: NA
J: TRBJ1-5
D: TRBD1
DNA: TGTGCCGGGGGACAGGGTACTCAGCCCCAGCATTTT
CDR3: CAGGQGTQPQHF

V: TRBV6-5
size: NA
J: TRBJ1-6
D: TRBD1
DNA: TGTGCCAGCAGTTACCGGGGGGACAGCGGTAATTCACCCCTCCACTTT
CDR3: CASSYRGDSGNSPLHF

V: TRBV7-5
size: once
J: TRBJ2-5
D: NA
DNA: TGTGCCAGAAGCTCTACTAGCGGGAGGGGGGAGACCCAGTACTTC
CDR3: CARSSTSGRGETQYF

V: TRBV7-2
size: NA
J: TRBJ2-3
D: TRBD2
DNA: TGTGCCAGCAGCTCCCGATTAGCGGGGTCGGGAGCAGATACGCAGTATTTT
CDR3: CASSSRLAGSGADTQYF

V: TRBV6-6
size: NA
J: TRBJ1-2
D: NA
DNA: TGTGCCAGCAGGAGGACGGGGGAGTTGGGCGGCTACACCTTC
CDR3: CASRRTGELGGYTF

V: TRBV7-8
size: NA
J: TRBJ2-2
D: NA
DNA: TGTGCCAGCAGCGGAAACAGTGGTGGCACCGGGGAGCTGTTTTTT
CDR3: CASSGNSGGTGELFF

V: TRBV11-3
size: NA
J: TRBJ2-3
D: NA
DNA: TGTGCCAGCAGCTCCCGCGGGGCAGGCATTTCGGGCACAGATACGCAGTATTTT
CDR3: CASSSRGAGISGTDTQYF

V: TRBV28
size: NA
J: TRBJ2-1
D: NA
DNA: TGTGCCAGCAGTCCACCGAGGGATGAGCAGTTCTTC
CDR3: CASSPPRDEQFF

V: TRBV14
size: NA
J: TRBJ1-3
D: TRBD1
DNA: TGTGCCAGCAGCCAGGGACAGCCAGGAAACACCATATATTTT
CDR3: CASSQGQPGNTIYF

V: TRBV2
size: NA
J: TRBJ1-2
D: NA
DNA: TGTGCCAGCAGTGAAGCGACCGGAGCGGGAGGCTACACCTTC
CDR3: CASSEATGAGGYTF

V: TRBV4-2
size: NA
J: TRBJ1-2
D: TRBD1
DNA: TGTGCCAGCAGCCAAGATCTGGGACAGGGAGGCTACACCTTC
CDR3: CASSQDLGQGGYTF

V: TRBV27
size: NA
J: TRBJ1-1
D: TRBD1
DNA: TGTGCCAGAACGGGACAGCAGAACACTGAAGCTTTCTTT
CDR3: CARTGQQNTEAFF

V: TRBV29-1
size: NA
J: TRBJ2-5
D: NA
DNA: TGCAGCGTTGAACCCGGGGATGAGACCCAGTACTTC
CDR3: CSVEPGDETQYF

V: TRBV14
size: NA
J: TRBJ1-3
D: NA
DNA: TGTGCCAGCAGCCAAGAGGCCTCCGGCGGAAACACCATATATTTT
CDR3: CASSQEASGGNTIYF

V: TRBV28
size: NA
J: TRBJ2-7
D: NA
DNA: TGTGCCAGCATTTCCCCACGCGAGCAGTACTTC
CDR3: CASISPREQYF

V: TRBV6-5
size: once
J: TRBJ1-2
D: NA
DNA: TGTGCCAGCAGTTACGCCCCTTACAGGGATCTAAATGGCTACACCTTC
CDR3: CASSYAPYRDLNGYTF

V: TRBV29-1
size: NA
J: TRBJ1-1
D: NA
DNA: TGCAGCGGTTCCGGGACTGAAGCTTTCTTT
CDR3: CSGSGTEAFF

V: TRBV6-6
size: NA
J: TRBJ1-1
D: TRBD1
DNA: TGTGCCAGCAGTTTCGACAGGGGGGGGAACACTGAAGCTTTCTTT
CDR3: CASSFDRGGNTEAFF

V: TRBV5-8
size: NA
J: TRBJ1-1
D: NA
DNA: TGTGCCAGCAGCTTTCGACAGGCGGGGGAAAGGGAGGCCTTT
CDR3: CASSFRQAGEREAF

V: TRBV7-9
size: NA
J: TRBJ1-4
D: NA
DNA: TGTGCCAGCAGCTTAACGGATGCAACTAATGAAAAACTGTTTTTT
CDR3: CASSLTDATNEKLFF

V: TRBV7-9
size: few
J: TRBJ2-5
D: TRBD2
DNA: TGTGCCAGCAGCTTTGGGACTAGAGCGTTTGAGACCCAGTACTTC
CDR3: CASSFGTRAFETQYF

V: TRBV5-1
size: NA
J: TRBJ2-1
D: NA
DNA: TGCGCCAGCGGGACGGGAAGAAGGGATGAGCAGTTCTTC
CDR3: CASGTGRRDEQFF

V: TRBV28
size: NA
J: TRBJ1-3
D: NA
DNA: TGTGCCAGCACCATCAGGGGTGCCGGAAACACCATATATTTT
CDR3: CASTIRGAGNTIYF

V: TRBV6-5
size: NA
J: TRBJ1-1
D: NA
DNA: TGTGCCAGCAGTTACCTACAGGGTGTTACTGAAGCTTTCTTT
CDR3: CASSYLQGVTEAFF

V: TRBV5-4
size: few
J: TRBJ2-3
D: TRBD2
DNA: TGTGCCAGCAGCTTGGGGTCGGGGGGGAACACAGATACGCAGTATTTT
CDR3: CASSLGSGGNTDTQYF

V: TRBV2
size: NA
J: TRBJ2-7
D: TRBD2
DNA: TGTGCCAGCAGTGAAGAGGCAAGGCGGGGGGACGAGCAGTACTTC
CDR3: CASSEEARRGDEQYF

V: TRBV5-1
size: few
J: TRBJ2-1
D: NA
DNA: TGCGCCAGCAGCGTAGGGTGGAATGAGCAGTTCTTC
CDR3: CASSVGWNEQFF

V: TRBV6-6
size: NA
J: TRBJ1-3
D: NA
DNA: TGTGCCAGCAGGTTACAGTCCAGCTCTGGAAACACCATATATTTT
CDR3: CASRLQSSSGNTIYF

V: TRBV2
size: NA
J: TRBJ2-3
D: NA
DNA: TGTGCCAGCAAGGAGGAGACAGATACGCAGTATTTT
CDR3: CASKEETDTQYF

V: TRBV18
size: NA
J: TRBJ1-5
D: NA
DNA: TGTGCCAGCTCACCACCGGGTTGGGGTAGTGGTCAGCCCCAGCATTTT
CDR3: CASSPPGWGSGQPQHF